This T cell receptor beta chain was identified in a study of blood T cell repertoires in COVID-19. Study context: Samples representing acute and convalescent COVID-19 were sourced from the United States, Italy and Spain. The cDNA or gDNA used as material had been derived from T cells, B-cell-depleted T cells, or PBMCs.

The ends were cut back, 1 base at V and 2 bases at J, with 9 bases in the middle. CDR1 is SGHKS and CDR2 is YYEKEE in the germline V gene (reference sequence). This CDR3 is built from 15 residues. As processed by the authors: Researchers report that nucleated cell counts were estimated from reference gene primer amplification. Sequencing was performed with immunoSEQ multiplex PCR; in TCRdb, only in-frame clones are kept and a portion is missing. That table gives V, J and clone size, and the DNA gave D and trimming. The table includes 170,000 or so clones, roughly 83% detected once. The receptor comes from a man aged 18 to 30 with active or convalescent COVID-19. The chain carries TRBV5-5 and TRBJ1-4; D is possibly TRBD1 (6 bases). The sequenced material came from peripheral blood. As DNA, the CDR3 is TGTGCCAGCAGCTTGTCAGGGGAGACTAATGAAAAACTGTTTTTT. The encoded protein is CASSLSGETNEKLFF.